The T cell receptor beta chain under discussion was sequenced for a study of blood T cell repertoires in COVID-19. Across the study: Sources were T cells, B-cell-depleted T cells, or PBMCs; the material itself was cDNA or gDNA.

CDR1 SQVTM and CDR2 ANQGSEA come from the germline V gene. V lost 7 bases and J lost 1, with 4 bases in between. The CDR3 length is 10 residues. Seattle participants joined during active infection and were tracked over time. Using immunoSEQ multiplex PCR, the repertoire was profiled, and TCRdb retains in-frame clones only, with some absent. The table records 250,000 to 300,000 clones, roughly 90% of them present only once. The specimen sequenced was peripheral blood. The TCR originated in a woman aged 70 to 79 with COVID-19, enrolled during active disease. The chain joins TRBV29-1 to TRBJ1-1, with no clear D. The CDR3 protein is CSGQNTEAFF. The CDR3 DNA follows: TGCAGCGGACAGAACACTGAAGCTTTCTTT.